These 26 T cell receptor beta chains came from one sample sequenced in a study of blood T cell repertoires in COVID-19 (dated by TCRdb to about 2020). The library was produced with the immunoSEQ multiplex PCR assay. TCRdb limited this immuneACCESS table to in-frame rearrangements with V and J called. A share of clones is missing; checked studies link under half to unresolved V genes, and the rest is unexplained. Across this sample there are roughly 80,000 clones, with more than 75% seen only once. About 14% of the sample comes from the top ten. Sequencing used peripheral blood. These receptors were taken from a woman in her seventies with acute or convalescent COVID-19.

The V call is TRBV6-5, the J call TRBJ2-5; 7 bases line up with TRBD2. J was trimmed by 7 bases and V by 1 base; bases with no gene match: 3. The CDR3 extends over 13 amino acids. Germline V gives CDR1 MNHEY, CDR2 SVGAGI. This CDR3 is CASSYFPGGTQYF. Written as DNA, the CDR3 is TGTGCCAGCAGTTACTTTCCGGGGGGGACCCAGTACTTC.

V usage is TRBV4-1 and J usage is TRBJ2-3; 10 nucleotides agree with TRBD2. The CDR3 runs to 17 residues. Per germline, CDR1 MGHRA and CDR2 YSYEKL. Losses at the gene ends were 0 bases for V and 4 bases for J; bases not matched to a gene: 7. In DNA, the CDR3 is TGCGCCAGCAGCCAAGATGGAGCGGGAGGGCCCGCAGATACGCAGTATTTT. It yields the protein CASSQDGAGGPADTQYF.

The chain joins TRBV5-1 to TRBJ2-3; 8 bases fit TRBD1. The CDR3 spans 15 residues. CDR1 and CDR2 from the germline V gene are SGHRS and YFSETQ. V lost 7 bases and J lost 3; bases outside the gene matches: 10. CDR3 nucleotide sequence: TGCGCCAGCCAAATGAGACAGGGGAGTACAGATACGCAGTATTTT. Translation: CASQMRQGSTDTQYF.

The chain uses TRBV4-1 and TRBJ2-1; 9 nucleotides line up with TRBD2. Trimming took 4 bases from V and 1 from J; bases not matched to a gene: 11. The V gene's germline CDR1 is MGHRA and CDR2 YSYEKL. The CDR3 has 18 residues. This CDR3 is CASSRRLAVLISYNEQFF. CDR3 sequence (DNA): TGCGCCAGCAGCCGGAGACTAGCGGTTCTAATATCCTACAATGAGCAGTTCTTC.

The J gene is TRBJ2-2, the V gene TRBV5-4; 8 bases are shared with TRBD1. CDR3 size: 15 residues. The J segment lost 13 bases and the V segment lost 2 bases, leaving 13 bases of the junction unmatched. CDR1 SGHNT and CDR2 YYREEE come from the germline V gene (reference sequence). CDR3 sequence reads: CASSLDRGSTGGLFF. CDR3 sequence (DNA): TGTGCCAGCAGCTTAGACAGGGGCTCCACCGGCGGGCTGTTTTTT.

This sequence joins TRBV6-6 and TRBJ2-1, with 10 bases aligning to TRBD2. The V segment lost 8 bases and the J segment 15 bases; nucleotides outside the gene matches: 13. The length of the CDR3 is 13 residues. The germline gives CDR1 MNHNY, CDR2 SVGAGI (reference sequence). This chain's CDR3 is CASSLAGGTPLFF. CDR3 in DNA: TGTGCCAGCTCCTTAGCGGGGGGAACCCCCCTGTTCTTC.

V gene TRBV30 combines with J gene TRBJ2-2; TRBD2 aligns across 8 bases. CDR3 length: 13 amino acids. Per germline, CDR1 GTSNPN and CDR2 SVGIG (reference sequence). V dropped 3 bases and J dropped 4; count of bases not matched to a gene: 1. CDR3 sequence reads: CAWSGRVTGELFF. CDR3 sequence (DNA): TGTGCCTGGAGCGGGAGGGTCACCGGGGAGCTGTTTTTT.

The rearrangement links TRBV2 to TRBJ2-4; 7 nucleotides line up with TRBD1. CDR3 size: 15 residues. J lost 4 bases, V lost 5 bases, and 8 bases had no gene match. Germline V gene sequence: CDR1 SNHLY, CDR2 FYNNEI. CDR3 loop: CASSPQRGQKNIQYF. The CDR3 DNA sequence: TGTGCCAGCAGTCCCCAAAGGGGACAGAAAAACATTCAGTACTTC.

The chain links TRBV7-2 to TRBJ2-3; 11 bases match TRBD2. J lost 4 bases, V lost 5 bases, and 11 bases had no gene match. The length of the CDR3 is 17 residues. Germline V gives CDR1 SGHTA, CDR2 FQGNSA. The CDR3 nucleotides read TGTGCCAGCAGCCGCCCACTAGCGGGAGCTACGGCAGATACGCAGTATTTT. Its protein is CASSRPLAGATADTQYF.

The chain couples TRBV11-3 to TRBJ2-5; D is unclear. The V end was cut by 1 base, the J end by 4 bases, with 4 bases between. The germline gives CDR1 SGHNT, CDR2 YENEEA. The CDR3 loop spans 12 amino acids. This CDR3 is CASSLGRETQYF. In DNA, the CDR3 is TGTGCCAGCAGCTTAGGGAGAGAGACCCAGTACTTC.

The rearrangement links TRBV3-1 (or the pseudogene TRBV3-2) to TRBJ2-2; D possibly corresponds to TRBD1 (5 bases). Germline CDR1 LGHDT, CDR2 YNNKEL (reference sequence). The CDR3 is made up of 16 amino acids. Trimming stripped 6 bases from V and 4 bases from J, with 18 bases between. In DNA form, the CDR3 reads TGTGCCAGCAGTCCACCCAGGGCGGATACCACCGGGGAGCTGTTTTTT. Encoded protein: CASSPPRADTTGELFF.

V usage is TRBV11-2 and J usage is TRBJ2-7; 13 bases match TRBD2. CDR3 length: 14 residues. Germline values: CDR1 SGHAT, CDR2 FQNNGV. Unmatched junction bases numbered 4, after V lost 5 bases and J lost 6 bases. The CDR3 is CASSPGLAGLEQYV. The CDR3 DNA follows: TGTGCCAGCAGCCCGGGACTAGCGGGACTCGAGCAGTACGTC.

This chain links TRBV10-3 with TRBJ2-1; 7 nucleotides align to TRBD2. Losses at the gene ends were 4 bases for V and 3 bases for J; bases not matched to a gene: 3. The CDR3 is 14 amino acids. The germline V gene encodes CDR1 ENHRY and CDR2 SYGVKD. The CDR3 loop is CAISVGTNYNEQFF. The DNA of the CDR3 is TGTGCCATCAGTGTAGGGACTAACTACAATGAGCAGTTCTTC.

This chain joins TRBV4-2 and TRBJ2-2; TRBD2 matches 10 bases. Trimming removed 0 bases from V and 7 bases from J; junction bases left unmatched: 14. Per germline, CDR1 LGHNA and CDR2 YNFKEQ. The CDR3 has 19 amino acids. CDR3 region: CASSQEPAGGINQGGELFF. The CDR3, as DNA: TGTGCCAGCAGCCAAGAACCAGCGGGGGGGATCAATCAGGGCGGGGAGCTGTTTTTT.

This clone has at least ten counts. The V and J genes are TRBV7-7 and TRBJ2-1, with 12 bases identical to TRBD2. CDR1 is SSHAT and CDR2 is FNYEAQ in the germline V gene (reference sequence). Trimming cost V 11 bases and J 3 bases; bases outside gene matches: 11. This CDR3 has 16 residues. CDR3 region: CALGSLAGGGYNEQFF. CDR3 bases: TGTGCCCTCGGATCCCTAGCGGGAGGGGGCTACAATGAGCAGTTCTTC. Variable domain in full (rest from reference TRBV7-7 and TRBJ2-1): GAGVSQSPRYKVTKRGQDVTLRCDPISSHATLYWYQQALGQGPEFLTYFNYEAQPDKSGLPSDRFSAERPEGSISTLTIQRTEQRDSAMYRCALGSLAGGGYNEQFFGPGTRLTVL.

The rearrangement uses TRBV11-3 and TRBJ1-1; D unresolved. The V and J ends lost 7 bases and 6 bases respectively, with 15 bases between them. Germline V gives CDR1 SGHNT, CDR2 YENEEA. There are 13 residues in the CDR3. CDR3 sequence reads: CASILEEGAEAFF. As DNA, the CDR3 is TGTGCCAGCATACTCGAAGAGGGTGCTGAAGCTTTCTTT. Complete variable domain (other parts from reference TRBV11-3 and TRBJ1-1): EAGVVQSPRYKIIEKKQPVAFWCNPISGHNTLYWYLQNLGQGPELLIRYENEEAVDDSQLPKDRFSAERLKGVDSTLKIQPAELGDSAVYLCASILEEGAEAFFGQGTRLTVV.

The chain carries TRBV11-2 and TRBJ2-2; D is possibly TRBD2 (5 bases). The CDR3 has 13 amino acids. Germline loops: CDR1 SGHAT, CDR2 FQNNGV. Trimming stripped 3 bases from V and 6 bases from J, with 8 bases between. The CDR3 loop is CASSLGEPGELFF. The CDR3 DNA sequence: TGTGCCAGCAGCTTGGGAGAGCCCGGGGAGCTGTTTTTT.

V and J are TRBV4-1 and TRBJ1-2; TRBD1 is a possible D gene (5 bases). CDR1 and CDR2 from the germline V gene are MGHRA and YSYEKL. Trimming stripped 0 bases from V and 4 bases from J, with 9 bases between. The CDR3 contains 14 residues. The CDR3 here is CASSQEQGLYGYTF. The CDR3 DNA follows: TGCGCCAGCAGCCAAGAGCAGGGTCTCTATGGCTACACCTTC.

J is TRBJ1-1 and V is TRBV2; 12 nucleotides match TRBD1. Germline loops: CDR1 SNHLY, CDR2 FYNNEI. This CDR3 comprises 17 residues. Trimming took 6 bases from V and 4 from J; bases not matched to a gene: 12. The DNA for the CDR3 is TGTGCCAGCAGGTCTGATCCGGGACAGGGGGCCGGCACTGAAGCTTTCTTT. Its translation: CASRSDPGQGAGTEAFF. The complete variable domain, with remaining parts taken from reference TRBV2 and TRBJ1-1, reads EPEVTQTPSHQVTQMGQEVILRCVPISNHLYFYWYRQILGQKVEFLVSFYNNEISEKSEIFDDQFSVERPDGSNFTLKIRSTKLEDSAMYFCASRSDPGQGAGTEAFFGQGTRLTVV.

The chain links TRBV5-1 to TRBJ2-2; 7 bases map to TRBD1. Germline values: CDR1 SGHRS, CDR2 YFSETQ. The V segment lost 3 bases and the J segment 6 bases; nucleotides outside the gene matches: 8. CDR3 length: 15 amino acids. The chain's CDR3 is CASSSDRVGAGELFF. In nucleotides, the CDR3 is TGCGCCAGCAGCTCTGACAGGGTCGGTGCCGGGGAGCTGTTTTTT.

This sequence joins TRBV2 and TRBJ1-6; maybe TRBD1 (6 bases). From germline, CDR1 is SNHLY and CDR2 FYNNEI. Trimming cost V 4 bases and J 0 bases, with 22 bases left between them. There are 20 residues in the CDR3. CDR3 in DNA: TGTGCCAGCAGTGCGCCGGGACACCTTATTGTTCGCTCCTATAATTCACCCCTCCACTTT. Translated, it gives CASSAPGHLIVRSYNSPLHF. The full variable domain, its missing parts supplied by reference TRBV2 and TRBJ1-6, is EPEVTQTPSHQVTQMGQEVILRCVPISNHLYFYWYRQILGQKVEFLVSFYNNEISEKSEIFDDQFSVERPDGSNFTLKIRSTKLEDSAMYFCASSAPGHLIVRSYNSPLHFGNGTRLTVT.

CDR3 in DNA: TGTGCCAGCTCACCACAGGGACAGGGGGCATCGTCTGGAAACACCATATATTTT. It specifies CASSPQGQGASSGNTIYF. The V gene is TRBV18, the J gene TRBJ1-3; 12 nucleotides line up with TRBD1. With V trimmed by 1 base and J by 1 base, 5 bases remained unmatched. The CDR3 loop spans 18 amino acids. Germline V gene data show CDR1 as KGHSH and CDR2 as LQKENI.

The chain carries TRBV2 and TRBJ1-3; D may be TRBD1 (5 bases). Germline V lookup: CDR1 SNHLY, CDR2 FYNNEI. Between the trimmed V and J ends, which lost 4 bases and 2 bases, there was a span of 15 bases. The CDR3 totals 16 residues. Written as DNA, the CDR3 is TGTGCCAGCAGTGGCTTTCGTCAGGGCGCTGGAAACACCATATATTTT. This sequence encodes CASSGFRQGAGNTIYF. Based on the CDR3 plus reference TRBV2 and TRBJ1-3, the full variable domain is EPEVTQTPSHQVTQMGQEVILRCVPISNHLYFYWYRQILGQKVEFLVSFYNNEISEKSEIFDDQFSVERPDGSNFTLKIRSTKLEDSAMYFCASSGFRQGAGNTIYFGEGSWLTVV.

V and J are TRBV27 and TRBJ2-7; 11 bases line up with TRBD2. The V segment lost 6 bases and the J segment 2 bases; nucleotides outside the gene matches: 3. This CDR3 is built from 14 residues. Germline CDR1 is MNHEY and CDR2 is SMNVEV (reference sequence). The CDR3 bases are TGTGCCAGCAGCCCGGGACTAGCGGCCTACGAGCAGTACGTC. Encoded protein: CASSPGLAAYEQYV.

The CDR3: CASSILGRTGGIYGYTF. DNA of the CDR3: TGTGCCAGCAGTATCCTGGGCCGGACAGGGGGAATTTATGGCTACACCTTC. This chain joins TRBV27 and TRBJ1-2, with TRBD1 identical over 10 bases. The CDR3 is 17 amino acids. Trimming cost V 5 bases and J 5 bases; bases outside gene matches: 14. Germline CDR1 MNHEY, CDR2 SMNVEV (reference sequence).

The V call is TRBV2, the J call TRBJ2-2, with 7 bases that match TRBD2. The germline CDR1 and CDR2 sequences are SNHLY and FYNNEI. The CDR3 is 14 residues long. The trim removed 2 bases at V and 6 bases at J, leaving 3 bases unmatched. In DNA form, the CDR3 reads TGTGCCAGCAGTGAAATTAGCGGGCCCGGGGAGCTGTTTTTT. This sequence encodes CASSEISGPGELFF.